Each of the 32 T cell receptor beta chains below was sequenced from the same sample in a study of blood T cell repertoires in COVID-19. Repertoires were generated with immunoSEQ multiplex PCR, while TCRdb's copy carries only in-frame clones and drops some. The sample lists about 120,000 clones, roughly 85% seen once, with approximately 10% in the top ten. Material: peripheral blood. The origin of the receptors is a man older than 75 with acute or convalescent COVID-19.

The V call is TRBV3-1 (or the pseudogene TRBV3-2), the J call TRBJ1-5; unclear D gene. With 1 base removed from V and 7 bases from J, the gap between germline ends came to 11 bases. CDR3 length: 14 residues. Germline CDR1 is LGHDT and CDR2 is YNNKEL (reference sequence). The CDR3 sequence: CASSQAHSEQPQHF. CDR3 coding DNA: TGTGCCAGCAGCCAAGCCCATTCAGAACAGCCCCAGCATTTT.

This rearrangement joins TRBV5-4 to TRBJ1-2, with a possible D match to TRBD1 (5 bases). The germline V gene has CDR1 SGHNT and CDR2 YYREEE (reference sequence). This CDR3 is 14 amino acids long. V lost 3 bases and J 2 bases, leaving 11 bases between the germline ends. The CDR3 nucleotides read TGTGCCAGCAGCTCCGACAGCGAGAACTATGGCTACACCTTC. It specifies CASSSDSENYGYTF.

This clone was observed a single time. This chain links TRBV19 with TRBJ1-5; D is perhaps TRBD1 (6 bases). CDR1 and CDR2 (germline): LNHDA, SQIVND (reference sequence). The CDR3 has 14 amino acids. The V and J ends lost 9 bases and 6 bases respectively, with 18 bases between them. The CDR3 bases are TGTGCCAGCCGAACCGGGACAATGACTCAGCCCCAGCATTTT. Translation gives CASRTGTMTQPQHF.

Written as DNA, the CDR3 is TGTGCCAGCTCACCCGGGACTGGTAACTATGGCTACACCTTC. Its protein product is CASSPGTGNYGYTF. This chain connects TRBV18 to TRBJ1-2; D is possibly TRBD1 (5 bases). From germline, CDR1 is KGHSH and CDR2 LQKENI. CDR3 length: 14 amino acids. V lost 3 bases and J 1 base, leaving 9 bases between the germline ends.

The V gene is TRBV3-1 (or the pseudogene TRBV3-2), the J gene TRBJ2-1, with D maybe TRBD2 (6 bases). The CDR3 contains 13 residues. V was clipped by 1 base and J by 9 bases, with 10 bases between them. The V gene's germline CDR1 is LGHDT and CDR2 YNNKEL (reference sequence). The CDR3 sequence: CASSQGSGGEQFF. The CDR3 region has the DNA TGTGCCAGCAGCCAAGGATCCGGGGGTGAGCAGTTCTTC.

The chain employs TRBV5-4 and TRBJ2-7, with a weak D call TRBD2 (5 bases). V lost 3 bases, J lost 4 bases, and 20 bases lay in between. From germline, CDR1 is SGHNT and CDR2 YYREEE (reference sequence). There are 16 residues in the CDR3. CDR3 sequence reads: CASSYSWQRFDYEQYF. CDR3 nucleotide sequence: TGTGCCAGCAGCTACTCCTGGCAGCGGTTTGATTACGAGCAGTACTTC.

With respect to this clone: At one end the junction does not follow the germline gene, possibly because of a read error. The J gene is TRBJ1-3, the V gene TRBV6-2 or TRBV6-3, with 10 bases matching TRBD1. This CDR3 spans 12 amino acids. Germline assignment: CDR1 MNHEY and CDR2 SVGEGT. CDR3 sequence (DNA): TGTGCCAGCAGTTCCCGGGACAGGGGCGAGAATTTT. Protein sequence: CASSSRDRGENF.

This rearrangement joins TRBV4-1 to TRBJ2-7; 7 bases are shared with TRBD1. The germline CDR1 and CDR2 sequences are MGHRA and YSYEKL. This CDR3 contains 15 residues. Losses at the gene ends were 3 bases for V and 2 bases for J; bases not matched to a gene: 7. CDR3 loop: CASSHPGQLTYEQYF. The CDR3 DNA reads TGCGCCAGCAGCCACCCGGGACAGTTGACCTACGAGCAGTACTTC.

The gene calls are TRBV10-3 and TRBJ2-1; TRBD2 aligns across 16 bases. With V trimmed by 10 bases and J by 7 bases, 1 base remained unmatched. Germline V gene data show CDR1 as ENHRY and CDR2 as SYGVKD. This CDR3 is built from 13 residues. The CDR3 region has the DNA TGTGCCACGGGACTAGCGGGAGGGAATGAGCAGTTCTTC. Translation gives CATGLAGGNEQFF.

The genes are TRBV19 and TRBJ2-3, with 8 bases that match TRBD1. This CDR3 is 15 amino acids long. CDR1 and CDR2 (germline): LNHDA, SQIVND (reference sequence). V lost 5 bases to trimming and J lost 3 bases; unmatched junction nucleotides: 7. Here the CDR3 reads CASSSPTGATDTQYF. Here the CDR3 DNA reads TGTGCCAGTAGTTCCCCGACAGGGGCGACAGATACGCAGTATTTT.

The chain employs TRBV12-3 or TRBV12-4 and TRBJ1-5, with D tentatively TRBD1 (6 bases). CDR3 length: 13 residues. V was clipped by 3 bases and J by 5 bases, with 8 bases between them. Here the CDR3 DNA reads TGTGCCAGCAGTTTCAAGGGGGATCAGCCCCAGCATTTT. Translated: CASSFKGDQPQHF.

This chain uses TRBV4-3 with TRBJ1-2; 8 nucleotides agree with TRBD1. Germline V gene data show CDR1 as LGHNA and CDR2 as YSLEER. V trimming: 0 bases; J trimming: 2 bases; junction bases outside the gene matches: 2. CDR3 length equals 15 residues. CDR3 residues: CASSQDTGGNYGYTF. CDR3 DNA: TGCGCCAGCAGCCAAGATACAGGGGGGAACTATGGCTACACCTTC.

Comments on this clone: Compared with germline, one end of the junction differs, possibly owing to a read error. The rearrangement uses TRBV2 and TRBJ2-2; 12 positions agree with TRBD1. The CDR3 runs 15 residues. Germline V CDR1 and CDR2: SNHLY, FYNNEI. The CDR3 bases are TGTGCCAGCAGGGGACAGGGGGCGAAAACCGGGGAGCTGTTTTTT. This encodes CASRGQGAKTGELFF.

The chain couples TRBV5-1 to TRBJ2-2; D might be TRBD2 (5 bases). Trimming took off 0 bases at V and 2 bases at J, with 11 bases between the two ends. CDR3 length: 16 residues. Germline CDR1 is SGHRS and CDR2 is YFSETQ. Here the CDR3 DNA reads TGCGCCAGCAGCTTGGGCACGCTAGCTAACACCGGGGAGCTGTTTTTT. Its translation: CASSLGTLANTGELFF.

The J gene is TRBJ2-1, the V gene TRBV12-5; D remains unclear. Trimming removed 2 bases from V and 0 bases from J, with 11 bases in between. CDR1 and CDR2 (germline): LGHNT, FRNRAP. The CDR3 totals 16 residues. CDR3 residues: CASGLRDRSSYNEQFF. The CDR3 DNA follows: TGTGCTAGTGGTTTGAGAGACCGGAGCTCCTACAATGAGCAGTTCTTC.

This clone occurred once. This chain uses TRBV7-2 with TRBJ1-5; D not resolved. V gave up 4 bases and J gave up 2 bases, with 12 bases separating them. The CDR3 is 15 amino acids. The germline V gene has CDR1 SGHTA and CDR2 FQGNSA. The CDR3 DNA sequence: TGTGCCAGCAGCTCAACTGGTCTAGGCAATCAGCCCCAGCATTTT. Translation: CASSSTGLGNQPQHF.

V and J are TRBV5-1 and TRBJ2-3; 13 nucleotides align to TRBD2. Trimming took 4 bases from V and 0 from J; bases not matched to a gene: 11. CDR1 is SGHRS, CDR2 YFSETQ, per germline. The CDR3 is 19 amino acids. The CDR3 here is CASSGQPGLAGSSTDTQYF. For the CDR3, the DNA is TGCGCCAGCAGCGGGCAACCGGGACTAGCGGGGAGTAGCACAGATACGCAGTATTTT.

The chain uses TRBV15 and TRBJ2-5; D unresolved. The CDR3 runs to 15 residues. V lost 0 bases to trimming and J lost 3 bases, with 11 bases between them. The V gene's germline CDR1 is LNHNV and CDR2 YYDKDF (reference sequence). CDR3 nucleotide sequence: TGTGCCACCAGCAGAGATCGTAATAGCAAAGAGACCCAGTACTTC. Its translation: CATSRDRNSKETQYF.

The J gene is TRBJ1-3, the V gene TRBV5-1; D is perhaps TRBD1 (5 bases). The CDR3 contains 15 residues. V shed 0 bases and J shed 0 bases, with 7 bases lying between them. Germline loops: CDR1 SGHRS, CDR2 YFSETQ. Here the CDR3 reads CASSLEGDSGNTIYF. Written as DNA, the CDR3 is TGCGCCAGCAGCTTGGAAGGGGACTCTGGAAACACCATATATTTT. Supplemented by reference TRBV5-1 and TRBJ1-3, the full variable domain reads KAGVTQTPRYLIKTRGQQVTLSCSPISGHRSVSWYQQTPGQGLQFLFEYFSETQRNKGNFPGRFSGRQFSNSRSEMNVSTLELGDSALYLCASSLEGDSGNTIYFGEGSWLTVV.

The chain links TRBV7-2 to TRBJ2-5; perhaps TRBD1 as D (6 bases). The CDR3 runs to 13 residues. The ends were cut back, 2 bases at V and 5 bases at J, with 9 bases in the middle. The germline V gene has CDR1 SGHTA and CDR2 FQGNSA. The CDR3 region is CASSLQGLETQYF. CDR3 coding DNA: TGTGCCAGCAGCTTACAGGGGTTGGAGACCCAGTACTTC.

This chain connects TRBV10-3 to TRBJ2-1; perhaps TRBD2 as D (6 bases). The CDR3 runs to 14 residues. Germline V CDR1 and CDR2: ENHRY, SYGVKD. V was shortened by 6 bases and J by 7 bases, with 16 bases between the two germline ends. The CDR3 coding sequence is TGTGCCATCAGCCAAGATTACGGAGGGAATGAGCAGTTCTTC. Translated: CAISQDYGGNEQFF.

The chain joins TRBV5-1 to TRBJ2-7, with 8 bases matching TRBD1. CDR3 length equals 14 residues. CDR1 and CDR2 (germline): SGHRS, YFSETQ. V gave up 4 bases and J gave up 7 bases; unmatched junction bases: 10. Here the CDR3 DNA reads TGCGCCAGCAGCCCGGGACAGGCACCCGGGGAGCAGTACTTC. Amino acid sequence: CASSPGQAPGEQYF. The full variable domain, in which reference TRBV5-1 and TRBJ2-7 provide the parts outside the CDR3, is KAGVTQTPRYLIKTRGQQVTLSCSPISGHRSVSWYQQTPGQGLQFLFEYFSETQRNKGNFPGRFSGRQFSNSRSEMNVSTLELGDSALYLCASSPGQAPGEQYFGPGTRLTVT.

V usage is TRBV12-3 or TRBV12-4 and J usage is TRBJ1-1; tentatively, D is TRBD1 (6 bases). The CDR3 has 12 amino acids. The V end was cut by 6 bases, the J end by 1 base, with 6 bases between. The CDR3 nucleotides are TGTGCCAGCAGGACAGGGAACACTGAAGCTTTCTTT. Residues: CASRTGNTEAFF.

The chain links TRBV6-5 to TRBJ1-1; D unclear. V dropped 5 bases and J dropped 11 bases, with 21 bases sitting between them. Germline CDR1 is MNHEY and CDR2 is SVGAGI. The CDR3 is 14 amino acids. CDR3 coding DNA: TGTGCCAGCAGTCTAGCTCCCTGGGAGGGATTTGCTTTCTTT. It translates to CASSLAPWEGFAFF.

The rearrangement links TRBV5-4 to TRBJ1-1; 8 bases are a match to TRBD1. The V segment lost 4 bases and the J segment 4 bases; nucleotides outside the gene matches: 3. The length of the CDR3 is 13 residues. Germline V lookup: CDR1 SGHNT, CDR2 YYREEE (reference sequence). In DNA, the CDR3 is TGTGCCAGCAGCCCGGACAGGGTCACTGAAGCTTTCTTT. Residues: CASSPDRVTEAFF.

This clone was picked up a small number of times. V gene TRBV12-3 or TRBV12-4 combines with J gene TRBJ2-3, with D hard to call. The CDR3 extends over 13 amino acids. V lost 1 base to trimming and J lost 5 bases, with 7 bases between them. In DNA, the CDR3 is TGTGCCAGCAGTTTAGAGAGAGGAGATACGCAGTATTTT. It translates to CASSLERGDTQYF.

This clone appeared a single time. J is TRBJ1-6 and V is TRBV6-5; D not resolved. The CDR3 extends over 14 amino acids. Trimming took off 2 bases at V and 7 bases at J, with 9 bases between the two ends. Germline assignment: CDR1 MNHEY and CDR2 SVGAGI. The CDR3 loop is CASSYVLRNSPLHF. DNA of the CDR3: TGTGCCAGCAGTTACGTATTACGGAATTCACCCCTCCACTTT.

V gene TRBV20-1 combines with J gene TRBJ1-5; a weak D match, TRBD1 (6 bases). The CDR3 sequence is 12 residues long. Germline V gives CDR1 DFQATT, CDR2 SNEGSKA (reference sequence). Trimming took 3 bases from V and 7 from J, leaving 10 bases between them. The CDR3 DNA sequence: TGCAGTGCTAGTCCAGGGGCCCAGCCCCAGCATTTT. Translation: CSASPGAQPQHF.

The V call is TRBV7-2, the J call TRBJ1-2, with D unclear. The CDR3 is 13 amino acids. Germline V CDR1 and CDR2: SGHTA, FQGNSA. The V gene lost 6 bases and the J gene lost 2 bases, with 10 bases spanning the gap. The chain's CDR3 is CASRLDGNYGYTF. In DNA form, the CDR3 reads TGTGCCAGCAGACTAGACGGGAACTATGGCTACACCTTC.

The V gene is TRBV14, the J gene TRBJ2-7; D perhaps matches TRBD1 (5 bases). Deletions cut 1 base from V and 9 bases from J, with 10 bases between. The CDR3 totals 12 residues. CDR1 is SGHDN and CDR2 is FVKESK in the germline V gene. The CDR3 region has the DNA TGTGCCAGCAGCCAAGTAAGCGACAGGCAGTACTTC. This encodes CASSQVSDRQYF.

The chain recombines TRBV6-5 with TRBJ1-5; D possibly corresponds to TRBD1 (6 bases). Looked up from germline, CDR1 is MNHEY and CDR2 is SVGAGI. The CDR3 totals 13 residues. V shed 7 bases and J shed 9 bases, with 16 bases lying between them. The CDR3 sequence: CASTDRWDGPQHF. In DNA, the CDR3 is TGTGCCAGCACCGACAGGTGGGACGGGCCCCAGCATTTT.

V is TRBV24-1 and J is TRBJ2-5; 7 bases line up with TRBD1. Trimming cost V 3 bases and J 7 bases; bases outside gene matches: 16. CDR1 and CDR2 from the germline V gene are KGHDR and SFDVKD. This CDR3 spans 17 amino acids. CDR3 sequence reads: CATSDPPGTVLTGTQYF. CDR3 sequence (DNA): TGTGCCACCAGTGATCCACCCGGGACAGTCCTAACGGGGACCCAGTACTTC.